This is a list of T cell receptor beta chains from one sample in a study of breast tumors, draining lymph nodes, adjacent tissues. A single record per CDR3 protein comes from TCRdb applying MiXCR to the multiplex PCR reads. The table includes about 230,000 distinct CDR3 sequences, about 32% detected once. The sequencing input was axillary lymph node tissue. The receptors were sampled from a female donor with breast cancer. Some clones in this sample may be carry-over from other donors' samples. The CDR3 runs from the conserved cysteine through the conserved F or W. A D gene is named only where the DNA matches it firmly. Clone size is given for some rows only: seen once, a few or many times, or a class if the clone is expanded.

TRBJ2-1,TRBV9,TRBD2,.,TGTGCCAGCAGCCCTCGGGGGGGGAGTGAGCAGTTCTTC,CASSPRGGSEQFF
TRBJ2-2,TRBV9,TRBD2,many,TGTGCCAGCAATCCGGGACTAGCTCGGGCCGGGGAGCTGTTTTTT,CASNPGLARAGELFF
TRBJ1-2,TRBV27,.,many,TGTGCCAGCAGTTTCGCAGGGCACTATGGCTACACCTTC,CASSFAGHYGYTF
TRBJ2-5,TRBV3-2,.,.,TGTGCCAGGTCACCCGGGACTAGCGGGGGAGAGACCCAGTACTTC,CARSPGTSGGETQYF
TRBJ2-1,TRBV2,TRBD2,.,TGTGCCAGCTTCGGCGGGAGTTCCTACAATGAGCAGTTCTTC,CASFGGSSYNEQFF
TRBJ2-3,TRBV10-1,TRBD2,.,TGCGCCAGCAGGATAATAGGGAGGGCAGATACGCAGTATTTT,CASRIIGRADTQYF
TRBJ2-7,TRBV5-4,TRBD2,many,TGTGCCAGCAGCCCGCCCGGACGGCTTGGGACTAGCGCAAACGAGCAGTACTTC,CASSPPGRLGTSANEQYF
TRBJ2-5,TRBV5-5,TRBD2,.,TGTGCCAGCAGCGAGGGGGCGGGAGGGGGAGAGACCCAGTACTTC,CASSEGAGGGETQYF
TRBJ2-1,TRBV19,.,few,TGTGCCAGCCCCTCCCCCCCGGCCCCTGGGGGGCAGTTCTTC,CASPSPPAPGGQFF
TRBJ2-7,TRBV29-1,.,.,TGCAGCTTGGAGGCTTCCTACGAGCAGTACTTC,CSLEASYEQYF
TRBJ2-1,TRBV7-3,.,.,.,CASSIYLCSVDTSEQFF
TRBJ2-3,TRBV15,TRBD2,.,TGTGCCACCAGCAGAGCTAGCGGGAGCACAGATACGCAGTATTTT,CATSRASGSTDTQYF
TRBJ2-3,TRBV7-6,.,once,TGTGCCAGCAGCGCCGGGGCCAGCACAGGTACGCAGTATTTT,CASSAGASTGTQYF
TRBJ2-1,TRBV5-1,.,many,TGCGCCAGCAGCTTGCAATTAGGGGGGGATGAGCAGTTCTTC,CASSLQLGGDEQFF
TRBJ1-2,TRBV11-2,.,.,TGTGCCAGCAGCCTCACCGGGCAGAACTATGGCTACACCTTC,CASSLTGQNYGYTF
TRBJ2-7,TRBV4-2,.,many,TGTGCCAGCAGCCAAGATTGGCAGGTAGGGAACGAGCAGTACTTC,CASSQDWQVGNEQYF
TRBJ1-6,TRBV20-1,.,.,TGCAGTGCTACAGACAGGAATTCACCCCTCCACTTT,CSATDRNSPLHF
TRBJ2-1,TRBV5-1,.,once,TGCGCTAGCAGCTTGCCGGGGCCAAACAATGGGCAGTTCTTC,CASSLPGPNNGQFF
TRBJ1-3,TRBV27,.,.,TGTGCCAGCAGAACCTACAGGGAATCTGGAAACACCATATATTTT,CASRTYRESGNTIYF
TRBJ2-1,TRBV12-3/TRBV12-4,.,.,TGTGCCAGCGGTAGGAGTGGGAGCAATGAGCAGTTCTTC,CASGRSGSNEQFF
TRBJ1-1,TRBV5-5,TRBD1,.,TGTGCCAGCAGCTTGATGGACAGGGGAGGGGAAGCTTTCTTT,CASSLMDRGGEAFF
TRBJ1-5,TRBV24-1,.,many,TGTGCCCCCTATTTCGGGGGTGGGCAGCCCCAGCATTTT,CAPYFGGGQPQHF
TRBJ2-3,TRBV7-2,.,many,TGTGCCAGCACCCCCGAGGCCGGCACAGATACGCAGTATTTT,CASTPEAGTDTQYF
TRBJ2-7,TRBV6-2/TRBV6-3,TRBD1,many,TGTGCCAGCAGCCCACACCTCGACAGGGCTGAGCAGTACTTC,CASSPHLDRAEQYF
TRBJ2-3,TRBV5-6,TRBD2,many,TGTGCCGGACAGCGGGGGCCAGATACGCAGTATTTT,CAGQRGPDTQYF
TRBJ1-2,TRBV6-7,.,many,TGTGCCACCGAGATTGGCGGGGGCGGCTACACCTTC,CATEIGGGGYTF
TRBJ2-2,TRBV29-1,.,many,TGCAGCGTCCCGGGGGTTAGCGCCGACACCGGGGAGCTGTTTTTT,CSVPGVSADTGELFF
TRBJ2-5,TRBV19,.,many,TGTGCCACCGCCGACAGCCAAGAGACCCAGTACTTC,CATADSQETQYF
TRBJ2-7,TRBV7-2,.,many,TGTGCCAGCAGCCTCGGGGCCCGGGGTTTCGACGAGCAGTACTTC,CASSLGARGFDEQYF
TRBJ2-1,TRBV29-1,.,.,TGCAGCGTTTTACCCCTCGGGACTCTCTACAATGAGCAGTTCTTC,CSVLPLGTLYNEQFF
TRBJ1-5,TRBV3-1,TRBD1,.,TGTGCCAGCAGCCAGTCCGCGGGGACAGGGCGCAATCAGCCCCAGCATTTT,CASSQSAGTGRNQPQHF
TRBJ2-1,TRBV5-5,TRBD2,many,TGTGCCAGCAGCTTGTCGATAGCGGGACCCTACAATGAGCAGTTCTTC,CASSLSIAGPYNEQFF
TRBJ2-1,TRBV29-1,TRBD2,many,TGCAGCGCAGAACGCGGGACTATTCACAATGAGCAGTTCTTC,CSAERGTIHNEQFF
TRBJ2-4,TRBV20-1,.,.,TGCAGTGCCCCAGGGGGCGGGAGGGGGGGAAACACTCAGTACTTC,CSAPGGGRGGNTQYF
TRBJ1-6,TRBV24-1,.,.,TGTGCCACCAGTGATTTGGGAGCAGGGCCTCCGAATAATTCACCCCTCCACTTT,CATSDLGAGPPNNSPLHF
TRBJ2-6,TRBV5-1,.,many,TGCGCCAGCACACAAACAGGGGCCAACGTCCTGACTTTC,CASTQTGANVLTF
TRBJ1-4,TRBV30,.,.,TGTGCCTCGCAAGTGGGGAAAGGGTATAATGAAAAACTGTTTTTT,CASQVGKGYNEKLFF
TRBJ2-5,TRBV28,.,many,TGTGCCAGCAGCCTCGGACCGAACCAGGAGACCCAGTACTTC,CASSLGPNQETQYF
TRBJ2-3,TRBV11-3,.,.,TGTGCCAGCAGCTTAACAGGGACCTACTCTGGAAACACAGATACGCAGTATTTT,CASSLTGTYSGNTDTQYF
TRBJ2-1,TRBV5-4,TRBD2,many,TGTGCCAGCAGCCCCAGGACTAGCTTTAATGAGCAGTTCTTC,CASSPRTSFNEQFF
TRBJ1-6,TRBV7-3,.,medium-sized,TGTGCCGGAGCATGGTGGCGCGGATCACCCCTCCACTTT,CAGAWWRGSPLHF
TRBJ1-5,TRBV15,TRBD1,many,TGTGCCACCAGCAGATGGACAGGGGAAACAGGTCAGCCCCAGCATTTT,CATSRWTGETGQPQHF